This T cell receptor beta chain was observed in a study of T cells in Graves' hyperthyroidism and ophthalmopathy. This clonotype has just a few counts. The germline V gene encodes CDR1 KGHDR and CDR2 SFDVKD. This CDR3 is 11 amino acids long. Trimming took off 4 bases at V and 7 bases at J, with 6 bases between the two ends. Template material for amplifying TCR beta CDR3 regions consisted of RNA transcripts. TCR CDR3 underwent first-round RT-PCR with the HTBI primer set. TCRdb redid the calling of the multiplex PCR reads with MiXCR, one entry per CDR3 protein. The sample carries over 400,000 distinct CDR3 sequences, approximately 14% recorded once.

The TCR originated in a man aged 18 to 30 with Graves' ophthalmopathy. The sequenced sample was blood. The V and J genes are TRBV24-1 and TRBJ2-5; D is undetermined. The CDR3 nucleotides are TGTGCCACCAGTGACGAGGTGACCCAGTACTTC. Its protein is CATSDEVTQYF.